These 26 T cell receptor beta chains originate from one sample sequenced in a study of blood T cell repertoires in COVID-19. Measured with immunoSEQ multiplex PCR; TCRdb has only the in-frame clones, and not every one. The table records 350,000 to 500,000 clones, over 85% of them present only once. Source material: peripheral blood. Source of these receptors: a man in his late teens or twenties with COVID-19, enrolled during active disease.

The rearrangement uses TRBV10-2 and TRBJ2-2; 8 bases map to TRBD2. The CDR3 length is 14 residues. The germline V gene encodes CDR1 WSHSY and CDR2 SAAADI. The V gene end was trimmed by 10 bases and the J gene end by 6 bases; junction bases not matched to a gene: 10. The CDR3 coding sequence is TGCGCCACCCTAAGCGGGGGTCACCCCGGGGAGCTGTTTTTT. Translating gives CATLSGGHPGELFF.

The V gene is TRBV7-2, the J gene TRBJ2-7; D might be TRBD1 (6 bases). The CDR3 consists of 19 residues. The germline V gene has CDR1 SGHTA and CDR2 FQGNSA. V dropped 3 bases and J dropped 7 bases, with 31 bases sitting between them. The CDR3 spells CASSFKGPRGKIADLEQYF. The CDR3 coding sequence is TGTGCCAGCAGCTTTAAAGGTCCGAGGGGGAAGATTGCTGATCTGGAGCAGTACTTC.

The chain is built from TRBV10-1 and TRBJ2-3, with D tentatively TRBD2 (5 bases). This CDR3 is 14 amino acids long. CDR1 is WNHNN and CDR2 is SYGVQD in the germline V gene (reference sequence). Trimming cost V 10 bases and J 0 bases, with 14 bases left between them. The CDR3 here is CAITGSISTDTQYF. CDR3 sequence (DNA): TGCGCCATTACGGGATCTATTAGCACAGATACGCAGTATTTT.

The V gene is TRBV11-3, the J gene TRBJ2-5, with D possibly TRBD1 on 6 matching bases. Germline values: CDR1 SGHNT, CDR2 YENEEA. This CDR3 comprises 14 residues. Deletions cut 3 bases from V and 5 bases from J, with 13 bases between. The CDR3 loop is CASSFFQGMETQYF. The CDR3 bases are TGTGCCAGCAGCTTTTTTCAGGGGATGGAGACCCAGTACTTC.

The chain is built from TRBV6-2 or TRBV6-3 and TRBJ2-7; unclear D gene. The CDR3 contains 14 residues. Deletions cut 0 bases from V and 0 bases from J, with 6 bases between. Germline V gene sequence: CDR1 MNHEY, CDR2 SVGEGT. The CDR3 protein is CASSYSAVSYEQYF. CDR3 bases: TGTGCCAGCAGTTACTCGGCGGTCTCCTACGAGCAGTACTTC.

The chain uses TRBV5-1 and TRBJ2-1; 7 bases fit TRBD1. Germline V gene lookup returns CDR1 SGHRS and CDR2 YFSETQ. J gave up 7 bases and V 7 bases, and 5 bases lay outside the gene matches. The CDR3 is 12 residues long. Here the CDR3 reads CASSQQGNEQFF. The CDR3 nucleotides read TGCGCCAGCTCCCAACAGGGGAATGAGCAGTTCTTC.

The chain links TRBV2 to TRBJ2-7; a possible D gene is TRBD2 (6 bases). Trimming stripped 6 bases from V and 8 bases from J, with 20 bases between. Germline assignment: CDR1 SNHLY and CDR2 FYNNEI. The length of the CDR3 is 14 residues. The CDR3 DNA sequence: TGTGCCAGCAGGGAGGGACTCGGGATAATGAAGCAGTACTTC. Translated, it gives CASREGLGIMKQYF.

The chain links TRBV19 to TRBJ2-6; D unresolved. Per the germline V gene, CDR1 is LNHDA and CDR2 is SQIVND (reference sequence). The CDR3 has 15 residues. Trimming removed 1 base at V and 2 bases at J, with 6 bases between. CDR3 sequence: CASSIGAPGANVLTF. The DNA of the CDR3 is TGTGCCAGTAGTATAGGAGCACCTGGGGCCAACGTCCTGACTTTC.

J is TRBJ2-7 and V is TRBV2; 8 bases agree with TRBD1. The CDR3 is 13 amino acids. Unmatched junction bases numbered 3, after V lost 8 bases and J lost 0 bases. CDR1 and CDR2 (germline): SNHLY, FYNNEI. The DNA of the CDR3 is TGTGCCAGCTCGACAGGGGTCTCCTACGAGCAGTACTTC. Amino acid sequence: CASSTGVSYEQYF. Together with reference TRBV2 and TRBJ2-7, the CDR3 gives the full variable domain: EPEVTQTPSHQVTQMGQEVILRCVPISNHLYFYWYRQILGQKVEFLVSFYNNEISEKSEIFDDQFSVERPDGSNFTLKIRSTKLEDSAMYFCASSTGVSYEQYFGPGTRLTVT.

CDR3 nucleotides: TGTGCCAGCAGGACAGAGGCGAATCAGCCCCAGCATTTT. Protein sequence: CASRTEANQPQHF. V usage is TRBV12-3 or TRBV12-4 and J usage is TRBJ1-5, with D possibly being TRBD1 (5 bases). The length of the CDR3 is 13 residues. Between the trimmed V and J ends, which lost 6 bases and 4 bases, there was a span of 10 bases.

The chain is built from TRBV5-1 and TRBJ2-5, with a weak D call TRBD2 (6 bases). This CDR3 has 15 residues. In germline, CDR1 is SGHRS, CDR2 YFSETQ. The ends were cut back, 0 bases at V and 4 bases at J, with 13 bases in the middle. The CDR3 loop is CASSLAGDGGETQYF. CDR3 DNA sequence: TGCGCCAGCAGCTTGGCGGGGGATGGCGGAGAGACCCAGTACTTC.

The rearrangement uses TRBV19 and TRBJ2-3; 11 nucleotides match TRBD2. The CDR3 totals 16 residues. V was pared by 5 bases and J by 5 bases, with 9 bases of the junction left unmatched. Germline V gene sequence: CDR1 LNHDA, CDR2 SQIVND (reference sequence). The CDR3 nucleotides read TGTGCCAGTAGTCTGTCTAGCGGGAGGAGTCGAGATACGCAGTATTTT. It translates to CASSLSSGRSRDTQYF.

There are a few counts of this clone. CDR3 in amino acids: CASKAGGLSNQPQHF. The CDR3 nucleotides read TGTGCCAGCAAGGCCGGCGGCCTTAGCAATCAGCCCCAGCATTTT. The chain combines TRBV6-5 with TRBJ1-5, with D hard to call. CDR3 length: 15 residues. Germline V gives CDR1 MNHEY, CDR2 SVGAGI. With 7 bases removed from V and 0 bases from J, the gap between germline ends came to 13 bases.

This clone has a single count. J is TRBJ2-7 and V is TRBV15; D remains unclear. Trimming removed 0 bases at V and 0 bases at J, with 12 bases between. The CDR3 totals 16 residues. Looked up from germline, CDR1 is LNHNV and CDR2 is YYDKDF (reference sequence). The CDR3 bases are TGTGCCACCAGCAGAGATGGCGGCAGCACCTCCTACGAGCAGTACTTC. Translating it yields CATSRDGGSTSYEQYF.

The rearrangement uses TRBV10-1 and TRBJ2-7, with D unclear. CDR1 is WNHNN and CDR2 is SYGVQD in the germline V gene (reference sequence). V dropped 0 bases and J dropped 0 bases, with 12 bases sitting between them. The CDR3 is 16 residues long. CDR3 in DNA: TGCGCCAGCAGTGAGTCGAACAGTGAAATCTCCTACGAGCAGTACTTC. It translates to CASSESNSEISYEQYF.

The gene calls are TRBV5-4 and TRBJ2-2, with TRBD2 as a possible D gene (6 bases). Germline CDR1 and CDR2: SGHNT and YYREEE (reference sequence). The V gene lost 1 base and the J gene lost 4 bases, with 14 bases spanning the gap. The CDR3 contains 16 residues. The CDR3 DNA is TGTGCCAGCAGCTTGATAACGGGGGAAAGCACCGGGGAGCTGTTTTTT. It yields the protein CASSLITGESTGELFF.

The V gene is TRBV24-1, the J gene TRBJ2-5; D gene unclear. The V gene lost 5 bases and the J gene lost 4 bases, with 7 bases spanning the gap. Germline CDR1 reads KGHDR; CDR2 reads SFDVKD. The CDR3 extends over 12 amino acids. The CDR3 reads CATSGNRETQYF. The CDR3, as DNA: TGTGCCACCAGTGGGAACAGAGAGACCCAGTACTTC.

V is TRBV19 and J is TRBJ2-2; 8 bases match TRBD2. Germline V gives CDR1 LNHDA, CDR2 SQIVND (reference sequence). Trimming took 7 bases from V and 5 from J; bases not matched to a gene: 9. CDR3 length equals 15 residues. The chain's CDR3 is CASMISGVMTGELFF. The CDR3 DNA reads as TGTGCCAGTATGATTAGCGGGGTCATGACCGGGGAGCTGTTTTTT.

The CDR3, as DNA: TGTGCCAGCTCACGATACGACAGGGGAGAGAACACTGAAGCTTTCTTT. Its translation: CASSRYDRGENTEAFF. The chain joins TRBV18 to TRBJ1-1; 8 positions match TRBD1. Per the germline V gene, CDR1 is KGHSH and CDR2 is LQKENI. The junction had 8 bases not matched to a gene; V was cut back by 4 bases and J by 1 base. The CDR3 is made up of 16 amino acids. The full variable domain, its missing parts supplied by reference TRBV18 and TRBJ1-1, is NAGVMQNPRHLVRRRGQEARLRCSPMKGHSHVYWYRQLPEEGLKFMVYLQKENIIDESGMPKERFSAEFPKEGPSILRIQQVVRGDSAAYFCASSRYDRGENTEAFFGQGTRLTVV.

This chain joins TRBV27 and TRBJ2-1, with unresolved D. V was shortened by 5 bases and J by 0 bases, with 14 bases between the two germline ends. CDR1 MNHEY and CDR2 SMNVEV come from the germline V gene (reference sequence). The CDR3 runs to 16 residues. The CDR3 DNA sequence: TGTGCCAGCAGTACCTATTATATGAGCTCCTACAATGAGCAGTTCTTC. Residues: CASSTYYMSSYNEQFF.

The table lists this clone with a count of one. The genes are TRBV7-8 and TRBJ2-1; 9 bases align to TRBD1. Trimming at V came to 8 bases and at J to 1 base, leaving 6 bases not matched to a gene. The CDR3 loop spans 15 amino acids. Germline loops: CDR1 SGHVS, CDR2 FQNEAQ. CDR3 region: CASGGDRDSYNEQFF. For the CDR3, the DNA is TGTGCCAGCGGCGGGGACAGGGATTCCTACAATGAGCAGTTCTTC.

The CDR3 region is CASSPKAHPGEKLFF. For the CDR3, the DNA is TGTGCCAGCAGTCCAAAGGCCCACCCGGGTGAAAAACTGTTTTTT. The rearrangement joins TRBV27 to TRBJ1-4; D is unresolved. The length of the CDR3 is 15 residues. The ends were cut back, 5 bases at V and 7 bases at J, with 17 bases in the middle. Germline V gene lookup returns CDR1 MNHEY and CDR2 SMNVEV (reference sequence).

V and J are TRBV19 and TRBJ1-5; TRBD1 might be the D (6 bases). Germline loops: CDR1 LNHDA, CDR2 SQIVND (reference sequence). Trimming took 8 bases from V and 4 from J, leaving 21 bases between them. This CDR3 spans 16 amino acids. The CDR3 nucleotides are TGTGCCAGTTCCCCTCTGGGCGGCAGGGGAAATCAGCCCCAGCATTTT. Its protein product is CASSPLGGRGNQPQHF.

Regarding this clone: One end of the junction fails to match germline, which may point to a read error. The CDR3 loop is CASSLNPDRDSNQPQHF. The CDR3 nucleotides are TGTGCTAGCAGCCTCAATCCGGACAGAGATAGCAATCAGCCCCAGCATTTT. The chain is built from TRBV7-7 and TRBJ1-5; D might be TRBD1 (6 bases). Germline V gene sequence: CDR1 SSHAT, CDR2 FNYEAQ (reference sequence). The CDR3 is 17 residues long.

The rearrangement uses TRBV1 and TRBJ2-1; the table's D call of TRBD1 was not tested on the DNA. TRBV1 is recorded as a pseudogene. The CDR3 spans 21 residues. CDR3 nucleotides: TGCACCAGCAGCCAAGATCAGGGGGGTCTGGCTCGGTGGGGCCCTTACAATGAGCAGTTCTTC. It encodes CTSSQDQGGLARWGPYNEQFF.

V and J are TRBV7-6 and TRBJ2-5, with D perhaps matching TRBD1 (5 bases). Germline V gene sequence: CDR1 SGHVS, CDR2 FNYEAQ. The CDR3 length is 15 residues. V lost 1 base and J lost 0, with 9 bases in between. CDR3 residues: CASSLGQGYQETQYF. The CDR3 DNA reads TGTGCCAGCAGCTTAGGGCAGGGTTACCAAGAGACCCAGTACTTC.